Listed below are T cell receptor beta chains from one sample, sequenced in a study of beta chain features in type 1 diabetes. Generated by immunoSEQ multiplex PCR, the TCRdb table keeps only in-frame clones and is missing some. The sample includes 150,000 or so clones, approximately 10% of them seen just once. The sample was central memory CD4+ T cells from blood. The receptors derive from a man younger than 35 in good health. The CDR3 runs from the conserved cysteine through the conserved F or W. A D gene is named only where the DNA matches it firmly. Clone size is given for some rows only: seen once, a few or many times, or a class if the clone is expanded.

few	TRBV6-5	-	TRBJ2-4	TGTGCCAGCAGGCAACCGGGACCCGCTCCGATTCAGTACTTC	CASRQPGPAPIQYF
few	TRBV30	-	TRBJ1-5	TGTGCCTGGAGTCCCCGGGGGGATCAGCCCCAGCATTTT	CAWSPRGDQPQHF
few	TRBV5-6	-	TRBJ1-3	TGTGCCAGCAGCTTGCAGGGAGATGCTGGAAACACCATATATTTT	CASSLQGDAGNTIYF
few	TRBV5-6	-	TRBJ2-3	TGTGCCAGCAGTCAAACGACAGATACGCAGTATTTT	CASSQTTDTQYF
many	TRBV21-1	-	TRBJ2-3	TGTGCCAGCAGCACAAATTGGGACAGGCATACAGATACGCAGTATTTT	CASSTNWDRHTDTQYF
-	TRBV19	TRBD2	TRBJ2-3	TGTGCCAGTAGTCTTCTAGCGGGAGGGGAAACAGATACGCAGTATTTT	CASSLLAGGETDTQYF
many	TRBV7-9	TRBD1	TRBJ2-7	TGTGCCAGCAGCTTAGGCTTGCGCGGGACAGGGGACTACGAGCAGTACTTC	CASSLGLRGTGDYEQYF
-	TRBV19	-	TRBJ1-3	TGTGCCAGCACCCGTTCGAGCTCTGGAAACACCATATATTTT	CASTRSSSGNTIYF
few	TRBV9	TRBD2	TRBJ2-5	TGTGCCAGCAGCGTAGCGGGGGGGCCAGGAGAGACCCAGTACTTC	CASSVAGGPGETQYF
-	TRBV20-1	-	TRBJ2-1	TGCATCCGTAGAGTTTACAATGAGCAGTTCTTC	CIRRVYNEQFF
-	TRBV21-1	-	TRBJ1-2	TGTGCCAGCAGCAGGCCTCAGGGGACCCCCGTCAACTATGGCTACACCTTC	CASSRPQGTPVNYGYTF
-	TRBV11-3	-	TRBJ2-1	TGTGCCAGCAGCTTCGGGTTTAGCTCCTACAATGAGCAGTTCTTC	CASSFGFSSYNEQFF
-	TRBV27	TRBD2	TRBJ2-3	TGTGCCAGCAGTTTCGGGACTAGCGTGGGAAATACGCAGTATTTT	CASSFGTSVGNTQYF
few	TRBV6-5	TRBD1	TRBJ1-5	TGTGCCAGCAGTTGGGCACAGGGGCCTAATCAGCCCCAGCATTTT	CASSWAQGPNQPQHF
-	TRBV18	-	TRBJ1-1	TGTGCCAGCTCACCACGGACAGCAGAAGCTTTCTTT	CASSPRTAEAFF
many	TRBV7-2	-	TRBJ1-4	TGTGCCAGCAGCGCAGCTCCGGGTCCTAATGAAAAACTGTTTTTT	CASSAAPGPNEKLFF
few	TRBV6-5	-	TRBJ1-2	TGTGCCAGCAGTTCGGCAGGCCTCTATGGCTACACCTTC	CASSSAGLYGYTF
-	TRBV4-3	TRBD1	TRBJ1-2	TGCGCCAGCAGCCACGAACAACAGGGGAACTATGGCTACACCTTC	CASSHEQQGNYGYTF
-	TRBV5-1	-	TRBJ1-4	TGCGCCAGCAGCTCGACGTCCGAAAAACTGTTTTTT	CASSSTSEKLFF
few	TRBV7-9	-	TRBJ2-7	TGTGCCAGCAGCCGACAGGGAGGTGAGCAGTACTTC	CASSRQGGEQYF
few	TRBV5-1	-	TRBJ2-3	TGCGCCAGCAGCTTAAACGGGGTTAAAGATACGCAGTATTTT	CASSLNGVKDTQYF
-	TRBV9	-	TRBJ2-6	TGTGCCAGCAGCGCCTCACTAACTGGGGCCAACGTCCTGACTTTC	CASSASLTGANVLTF
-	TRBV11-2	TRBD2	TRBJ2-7	TGTGCCAGCAGCTCCCGTGGACTAGCGGGGGGGCTGGACGAGCAGTACTTC	CASSSRGLAGGLDEQYF
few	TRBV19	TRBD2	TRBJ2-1	TGTGCCAGTAGTATACCTAGCGGGATATACAATGAGCAGTTCTTC	CASSIPSGIYNEQFF
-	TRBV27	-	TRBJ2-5	TGTGCCAGCAGTGCCTACAGGGCAGGGGAGACCCAGTACTTC	CASSAYRAGETQYF
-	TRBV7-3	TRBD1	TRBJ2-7	TGTGCCAGCAGCTTAAGGGGGACAGGGACCTCTGGCGAGCAGTACTTC	CASSLRGTGTSGEQYF
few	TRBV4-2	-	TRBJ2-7	TGTGCCAGCAGCCAAGACGCCACGGCAGGGTCTGCCGCGGGTCAGTACTTC	CASSQDATAGSAAGQYF
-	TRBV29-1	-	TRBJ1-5	TGCAGCGCAGGTGATGGCAATCAGCCCCAGCATTTT	CSAGDGNQPQHF
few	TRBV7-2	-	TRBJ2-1	TGTGCCAGCAGCTTAGAGGGCGGGGTCACCTACAATGAGCAGTTCTTC	CASSLEGGVTYNEQFF
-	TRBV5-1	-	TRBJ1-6	TGCGCCAGCAGCTTGGACAGGGTTAATTCACCCCTCCACTTT	CASSLDRVNSPLHF
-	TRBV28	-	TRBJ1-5	TGTGCCAGCTGGGGGCAGGTCAATCAGCCCCAGCATTTT	CASWGQVNQPQHF
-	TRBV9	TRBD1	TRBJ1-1	TGTGCCAGCAGCCTCACAGGGACAGGGGAGCTGGAAGCTTTCTTT	CASSLTGTGELEAFF
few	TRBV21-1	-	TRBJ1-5	TGTGCCAGCAGCAAACTTCGGGGGCATCAGCCCCAGCATTTT	CASSKLRGHQPQHF
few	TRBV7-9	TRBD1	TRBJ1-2	TGTGCCAGCAGCCCTAGGACAGGGCCGAACTATGGCTACACCTTC	CASSPRTGPNYGYTF
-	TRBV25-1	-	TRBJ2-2	TGTGCCAGCAGTGACATCATGGGACACTACACCGGGGAGCTGTTTTTT	CASSDIMGHYTGELFF
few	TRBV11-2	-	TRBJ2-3	TGTGCCAGCAGCCCCCGTACGGGGCCTGGCTCCTCAGATACGCAGTATTTT	CASSPRTGPGSSDTQYF
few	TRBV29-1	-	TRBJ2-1	TGCAGCGTTGACCCCGGGTTTGGGGGAAATGAGCAGTTCTTC	CSVDPGFGGNEQFF
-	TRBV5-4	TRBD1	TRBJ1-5	TGTGCCAGCAGCCCCGGGACAGGGAGCCAGCCCCAGCATTTT	CASSPGTGSQPQHF
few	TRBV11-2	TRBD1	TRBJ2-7	TGTGCCAGCAGCCCAACGGGACAGACCGGCAACGAGCAGTACTTC	CASSPTGQTGNEQYF
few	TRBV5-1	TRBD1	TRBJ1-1	TGCGCCAGCAGCGTCGGGACAGGGAAAACTGAAGCTTTCTTT	CASSVGTGKTEAFF
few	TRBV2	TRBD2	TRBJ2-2	TGTGCCAGCAGTTCACTAGCGGGGTTATGGAACACCGGGGAGCTGTTTTTT	CASSSLAGLWNTGELFF
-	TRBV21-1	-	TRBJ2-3	TGTGCCAGCAGCAGTGCGACTAGCGAAGGGACAGATACGCAGTATTTT	CASSSATSEGTDTQYF
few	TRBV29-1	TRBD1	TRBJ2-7	TGCAGCGCGGGGAGGACAGGGGGCACAGGGGAGCAGTACTTC	CSAGRTGGTGEQYF
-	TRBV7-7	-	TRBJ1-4	TGTGCCAGCAGCCGGAGAGAGGCCGCAGGTGAAAAACTGTTTTTT	CASSRREAAGEKLFF
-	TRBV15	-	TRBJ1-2	TGTGCCACCAGCAGAGGTGGAACCCAGAGAAACTATGGCTACACCTTC	CATSRGGTQRNYGYTF
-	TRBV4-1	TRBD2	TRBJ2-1	TGCGCCAGCAGCCAAGCGCTAGCGGGAGTTATCAATGAGCAGTTCTTC	CASSQALAGVINEQFF